This record looks at one T cell receptor beta chain sequence and its context. As originally analysed: Researchers report that nucleated cell counts were estimated from reference gene primer amplification. Method: immunoSEQ multiplex PCR; TCRdb's copy keeps in-frame clones and lacks some. For V, J and clone size, that table is used; D and trimming come from the DNA. The repertoire holds under 150,000 clones, roughly 69% seen once, with roughly 2% in the top ten. Germline V gives CDR1 KGHSH, CDR2 LQKENI. Trimming pared 4 bases from V and 4 bases from J, leaving 13 bases between. This CDR3 is 14 amino acids long. This entry is derived from a study of blood T cell repertoires in COVID-19. Study information: Some COVID-19 samples were acute and others convalescent; all came from the United States, Italy and Spain. PBMCs, B-cell-depleted T cells, or T cells provided the cDNA or gDNA that made up the material.

The clonotype originates from a woman in her 70s with acute or convalescent COVID-19. The material sequenced was peripheral blood. V and J are TRBV18 and TRBJ2-5; D perhaps matches TRBD1 (5 bases). The CDR3 DNA sequence: TGTGCCAGCTCACTGGACATAGGGGTAGAGACCCAGTACTTC. Translating gives CASSLDIGVETQYF.